This TCR beta chain derives from a study of T cell responses to AZD1222 COVID-19 vaccine. The V gene's germline CDR1 is GTSNPN and CDR2 SVGIG (reference sequence). The V end lost 3 bases, the J end lost 7 bases, and 18 bases lay between the germline ends. This CDR3 comprises 14 residues. Clones were sequenced by immunoSEQ multiplex PCR, and TCRdb holds only the in-frame ones, with some missing. The data contain about 120,000 clones, about 80% of them seen just once; the ten biggest clones take up 9.4%. This clone was found a few times. This specimen was peripheral blood, taken on day 0 of AZD1222 vaccination. The sequence derives from an adult in good health. This chain joins TRBV30 and TRBJ1-1; D is uncertain. CDR3 in amino acids: CAWSSIGEKGEAFF. The CDR3 DNA reads TGTGCCTGGAGCTCTATCGGGGAAAAGGGTGAAGCTTTCTTT.